What follows are 24 T cell receptor beta chains derived from one specimen sequenced in a study of PD-1 blockade in classical Hodgkin lymphoma. Time point indicated: cycle 4 day 1 (C4D1), after five to seven weeks of nivolumab. Each patient experienced a relapse that followed autologous stem cell transplantation, and brentuximab vedotin exposure varied. Negative selection with magnetic separation was used to purify CD4+ T cells from thawed PBMCs. The data were produced by immunoSEQ multiplex PCR, yet TCRdb's version contains in-frame clones alone and is incomplete. The data contain about 20,000 clones, less than 75% of them singletons. Material: CD4+ T cells from blood, obtained before the fourth cycle of nivolumab. The receptors here all came from a human donor with classical Hodgkin lymphoma.

V and J are TRBV4-1 and TRBJ1-4; TRBD1 agrees at 9 bases. Trimming at V came to 5 bases and at J to 4 bases, leaving 5 bases not matched to a gene. Germline V gives CDR1 MGHRA, CDR2 YSYEKL. The CDR3 consists of 15 residues. DNA for the CDR3: TGCGCCAGCAGCGACCGGGACAGGGTTAATGAAAAACTGTTTTTT. Residues: CASSDRDRVNEKLFF.

The chain recombines TRBV10-2 with TRBJ2-1, with 8 positions matching TRBD1. CDR1 and CDR2 from the germline V gene are WSHSY and SAAADI. V trimming: 3 bases; J trimming: 1 base; junction bases outside the gene matches: 2. The CDR3 extends over 15 amino acids. CDR3 region: CASSDRTGSYNEQFF. The CDR3 nucleotides read TGCGCCAGCAGTGACAGGACAGGGTCCTACAATGAGCAGTTCTTC.

The chain employs TRBV14 and TRBJ2-5; tentative D call: TRBD2 (6 bases). The CDR3 runs 14 residues. The V end was cut by 4 bases, the J end by 4 bases, with 13 bases between. CDR1 and CDR2 from the germline V gene are SGHDN and FVKESK. The CDR3 sequence is CASSRRLGSETQYF. In DNA, the CDR3 is TGTGCCAGCAGCCGCCGACTAGGTTCAGAGACCCAGTACTTC.

The J gene is TRBJ2-5, the V gene TRBV7-9; maybe TRBD2 (5 bases). The CDR3 covers 15 residues. Trimming removed 2 bases from V and 4 bases from J, with 14 bases in between. Per germline, CDR1 SEHNR and CDR2 FQNEAQ (reference sequence). The CDR3 coding sequence is TGTGCCAGCAGCTTAAATGGACTGACGGGAGAGACCCAGTACTTC. Encoded protein: CASSLNGLTGETQYF.

V is TRBV14 and J is TRBJ2-6; D not resolved. V gave up 1 base and J gave up 0 bases, with 10 bases separating them. The CDR3 is 17 residues long. Looked up from germline, CDR1 is SGHDN and CDR2 is FVKESK. CDR3 in DNA: TGTGCCAGCAGCCAAGTTCGACGGGCCTCTGGGGCCAACGTCCTGACTTTC. Translating it yields CASSQVRRASGANVLTF.

The chain joins TRBV6-6 to TRBJ2-3; D remains ambiguous. From germline, CDR1 is MNHNY and CDR2 SVGAGI (reference sequence). Trimming removed 0 bases at V and 2 bases at J, with 6 bases between. This CDR3 region has 14 residues. CDR3 coding DNA: TGTGCCAGCAGTTACTCGATTGCCACAGATACGCAGTATTTT. It specifies CASSYSIATDTQYF.

The chain is built from TRBV2 and TRBJ1-1; D is possibly TRBD1 (5 bases). The CDR3 length is 12 residues. The germline CDR1 and CDR2 sequences are SNHLY and FYNNEI. V was cut by 7 bases and J by 5 bases, with 11 bases left in between. CDR3 coding DNA: TGTGCCAGCACAGACAGAAAAACTGAAGCTTTCTTT. Amino acid sequence: CASTDRKTEAFF. The full variable domain, rest sourced from reference TRBV2 and TRBJ1-1, is EPEVTQTPSHQVTQMGQEVILRCVPISNHLYFYWYRQILGQKVEFLVSFYNNEISEKSEIFDDQFSVERPDGSNFTLKIRSTKLEDSAMYFCASTDRKTEAFFGQGTRLTVV.

The chain recombines TRBV27 with TRBJ2-2; D gene ambiguous. This CDR3 region has 16 residues. CDR1 and CDR2 (germline): MNHEY, SMNVEV (reference sequence). Trimming pared 0 bases from V and 4 bases from J, leaving 12 bases between. CDR3 region: CASSLSDWFRTGELFF. In nucleotides, the CDR3 is TGTGCCAGCAGTTTATCGGATTGGTTTCGCACCGGGGAGCTGTTTTTT.

V is TRBV2 and J is TRBJ2-1; D not resolved. The ends were cut back, 1 base at V and 4 bases at J, with 5 bases in the middle. Germline values: CDR1 SNHLY, CDR2 FYNNEI. The CDR3 runs to 13 residues. CDR3 sequence: CASSEGVYNEQFF. CDR3 nucleotides: TGTGCCAGCAGTGAAGGGGTTTACAATGAGCAGTTCTTC.

This clone occurred a few times. The chain employs TRBV18 and TRBJ2-1; no clear D. The length of the CDR3 is 16 residues. The germline gives CDR1 KGHSH, CDR2 LQKENI. V was trimmed by 3 bases and J by 0 bases, leaving 12 bases between them. The CDR3 bases are TGTGCCAGCTCACCCCGGACGGAAAGCTCCTACAATGAGCAGTTCTTC. Amino acids: CASSPRTESSYNEQFF.

The gene calls are TRBV29-1 and TRBJ2-3; 9 positions match TRBD1. V was clipped by 6 bases and J by 6 bases; unmatched bases: 4. Germline-derived CDR1 and CDR2 are SQVTM and ANQGSEA. This CDR3 is 12 amino acids long. In nucleotides, the CDR3 is TGCAGCGTAGACAGGGGGAGCGATACGCAGTATTTT. It specifies CSVDRGSDTQYF.

The chain combines TRBV10-3 with TRBJ2-1; TRBD2 matches 10 bases. Germline V lookup: CDR1 ENHRY, CDR2 SYGVKD. The V gene end was trimmed by 0 bases and the J gene end by 9 bases; junction bases not matched to a gene: 8. This CDR3 contains 16 residues. DNA of the CDR3: TGTGCCATCAGTGAGTCGGCAGCGGGGGGGGGAAGTGAGCAGTTCTTC. Its translation: CAISESAAGGGSEQFF.

This rearrangement joins TRBV15 to TRBJ2-4, with D perhaps being TRBD1 or TRBD2 (5 bases each). The germline CDR1 and CDR2 sequences are LNHNV and YYDKDF (reference sequence). The CDR3 sequence is 15 residues long. V lost 4 bases and J 5 bases, leaving 15 bases between the germline ends. The CDR3 here is CATSKTGTGQNIQYF. CDR3 nucleotide sequence: TGTGCCACCAGCAAAACCGGGACCGGGCAAAACATTCAGTACTTC.

V is TRBV5-4 and J is TRBJ2-1, with 9 nucleotides matching TRBD1. CDR1 is SGHNT, CDR2 YYREEE, per germline (reference sequence). This CDR3 region has 15 residues. V trimming: 4 bases; J trimming: 6 bases; junction bases outside the gene matches: 8. CDR3 sequence reads: CASSPGQGGFNEQFF. In nucleotides, the CDR3 is TGTGCCAGCAGCCCGGGACAGGGTGGATTCAATGAGCAGTTCTTC.

The chain couples TRBV4-2 to TRBJ2-1; no definite D call. With 0 bases removed from V and 9 bases from J, the gap between germline ends came to 12 bases. Germline V gene lookup returns CDR1 LGHNA and CDR2 YNFKEQ. The CDR3 covers 14 residues. Written as DNA, the CDR3 is TGTGCCAGCAGCCAAGATCGGTATCGGATTGAGCAGTTCTTC. Translated, it gives CASSQDRYRIEQFF.

This clone was seen a few times. The CDR3 DNA reads as TGTGCCAGCAGTTTACGGGCCCGGGGGAACTATGGCTACACCTTC. Its translation is CASSLRARGNYGYTF. This rearrangement joins TRBV27 to TRBJ1-2, with D perhaps TRBD1 (5 bases). This CDR3 region has 15 residues. Germline CDR1 reads MNHEY; CDR2 reads SMNVEV (reference sequence). V lost 2 bases and J lost 2, with 12 bases in between.

The V call is TRBV29-1, the J call TRBJ2-7; TRBD2 is a possible D gene (5 bases). Trimming removed 7 bases at V and 6 bases at J, with 16 bases between. Germline loops: CDR1 SQVTM, CDR2 ANQGSEA. This CDR3 has 12 amino acids. Written as DNA, the CDR3 is TGCAGCGGGAGGACCGGGTCAGGCGAGCAGTACTTC. It encodes CSGRTGSGEQYF.

The chain has TRBV28 and TRBJ1-2, with D possibly being TRBD1 (5 bases). V was cut by 1 base and J by 5 bases, with 8 bases left in between. CDR1 and CDR2 (germline): MDHEN, SYDVKM. The CDR3 is made up of 13 amino acids. CDR3 bases: TGTGCCAGCAGTTTATTCCAGGGATATGGCTACACCTTC. Protein sequence: CASSLFQGYGYTF.

V is TRBV10-2 and J is TRBJ2-7; TRBD1 matches 7 bases. From germline, CDR1 is WSHSY and CDR2 SAAADI. With V trimmed by 6 bases and J by 2 bases, 1 base remained unmatched. The CDR3 length is 12 residues. CDR3 in DNA: TGCGCCAGCAGACAGGGGCCCTACGAGCAGTACTTC. Translation gives CASRQGPYEQYF.

The chain links TRBV28 to TRBJ1-3, with a weak D call TRBD1 (6 bases). CDR1 MDHEN and CDR2 SYDVKM come from the germline V gene. The CDR3 contains 19 residues. V was cut by 4 bases and J by 6 bases, with 28 bases left in between. The CDR3 here is CASSSGTGDFQGRANTIYF. The CDR3, as DNA: TGTGCCAGCAGTTCTGGCACGGGTGACTTTCAGGGGAGAGCAAACACCATATATTTT.

This chain links TRBV4-2 with TRBJ2-5, with D maybe TRBD2 (6 bases). Trimming cost V 0 bases and J 6 bases, with 11 bases left between them. CDR1 and CDR2 from the germline V gene are LGHNA and YNFKEQ. The CDR3 is made up of 14 amino acids. CDR3 nucleotides: TGTGCCAGCAGCCAAGAGGGGGGAGGAAAGACCCAGTACTTC. It translates to CASSQEGGGKTQYF.

The CDR3 spells CASSPGVRSGNTIYF. The CDR3 DNA sequence: TGTGCCAGCAGCCCGGGCGTAAGGTCTGGAAACACCATATATTTT. V is TRBV7-9 and J is TRBJ1-3; no reliable D call. Germline V gene sequence: CDR1 SEHNR, CDR2 FQNEAQ (reference sequence). Trimming removed 5 bases at V and 1 base at J, with 12 bases between. The CDR3 is 15 residues long.

The rearrangement links TRBV10-1 to TRBJ1-2, with TRBD1 matching over 10 bases. The germline V gene encodes CDR1 WNHNN and CDR2 SYGVQD (reference sequence). CDR3 length equals 17 residues. The V and J ends lost 4 bases and 6 bases, in that order; junction bases with no gene match: 14. CDR3 nucleotides: TGCGCCAGCAGTGGTGGGATCAAGACAGGGGGCGAAGATGGCTACACCTTC. It translates to CASSGGIKTGGEDGYTF.

The rearrangement joins TRBV5-6 to TRBJ1-2; a weak D match, TRBD1 (5 bases). Looked up from germline, CDR1 is SGHDT and CDR2 is YYEEEE. The CDR3 totals 14 residues. Trimming pared 0 bases from V and 4 bases from J, leaving 10 bases between. The CDR3: CASSLGRGGYGYTF. The DNA for the CDR3 is TGTGCCAGCAGCTTGGGGCGGGGGGGCTATGGCTACACCTTC.